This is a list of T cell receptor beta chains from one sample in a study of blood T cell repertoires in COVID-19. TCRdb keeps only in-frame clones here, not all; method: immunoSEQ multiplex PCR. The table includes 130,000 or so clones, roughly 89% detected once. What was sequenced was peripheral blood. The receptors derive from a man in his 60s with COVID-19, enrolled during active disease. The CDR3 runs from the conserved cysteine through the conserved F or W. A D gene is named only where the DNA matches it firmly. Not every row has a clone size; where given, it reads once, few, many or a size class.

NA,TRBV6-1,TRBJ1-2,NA,CASSEANRVVYGYTF,TGTGCCAGCAGTGAAGCGAACAGGGTAGTCTATGGCTACACCTTC
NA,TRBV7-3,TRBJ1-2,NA,CASSFERGGGYTF,TGTGCCAGCAGCTTTGAGAGGGGAGGAGGCTACACCTTC
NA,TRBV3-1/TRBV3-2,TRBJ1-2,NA,CASSQPNRDYGYTF,TGTGCCAGCAGCCAACCCAACAGAGACTATGGCTACACCTTC
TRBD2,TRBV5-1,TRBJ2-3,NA,CASSLAGTSGADTQYF,TGCGCCAGCAGCTTGGCCGGGACTAGCGGGGCAGATACGCAGTATTTT
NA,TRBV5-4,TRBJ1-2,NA,CASSSIQDRGAGYTF,TGTGCCAGCAGCTCTATACAGGACCGGGGGGCTGGCTACACCTTC
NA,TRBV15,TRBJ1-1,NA,CATRLGRSGNPEAFF,TGTGCCACTAGACTTGGGAGGTCGGGCAACCCTGAAGCTTTCTTT
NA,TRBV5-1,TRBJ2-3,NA,CASSLVPGGSDTQYF,TGCGCCAGCAGCTTGGTGCCGGGTGGGTCAGATACGCAGTATTTT
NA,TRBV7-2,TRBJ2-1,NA,CASSLTRLGNEQFF,TGTGCCAGCAGCTTAACTAGGCTGGGTAATGAGCAGTTCTTC
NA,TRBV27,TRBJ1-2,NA,CASSFRAGNYGYTF,TGTGCCAGCAGTTTCAGGGCAGGGAACTATGGCTACACCTTC
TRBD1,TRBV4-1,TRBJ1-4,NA,CASSQDFPGQGALGSNEKLFF,TGCGCCAGCAGCCAAGATTTCCCGGGACAGGGGGCCCTAGGGTCTAATGAAAAACTGTTTTTT
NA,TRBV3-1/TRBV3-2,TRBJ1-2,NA,CASSQGRGGGYTF,TGTGCCAGCAGCCAAGGGCGGGGGGGTGGCTACACCTTC
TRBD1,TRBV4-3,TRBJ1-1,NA,CASSQSRQGLGNTEAFF,TGCGCCAGCAGCCAAAGCCGACAGGGATTAGGGAACACTGAAGCTTTCTTT
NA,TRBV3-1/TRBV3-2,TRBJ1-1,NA,CASSPRDTEAFF,TGTGCCAGCAGCCCGAGGGACACTGAAGCTTTCTTT
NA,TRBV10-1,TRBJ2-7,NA,CASSRYSGEQYF,TGCGCCAGCAGTAGATACTCAGGCGAGCAGTACTTC
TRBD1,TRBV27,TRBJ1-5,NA,CASSSLRLGGRGQPQHF,TGTGCCAGCAGTTCGCTACGTTTAGGGGGCCGGGGTCAGCCCCAGCATTTT
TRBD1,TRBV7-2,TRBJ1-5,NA,CASGTGGQDQPQHF,TGTGCCAGCGGAACAGGGGGGCAGGATCAGCCCCAGCATTTT
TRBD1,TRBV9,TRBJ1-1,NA,CASSVDVTGGGTEAFF,TGTGCCAGCAGCGTAGATGTAACAGGGGGCGGGACTGAAGCTTTCTTT
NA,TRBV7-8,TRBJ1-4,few,CASRPSGQKNEKLFF,TGTGCCAGCAGACCGAGCGGACAGAAAAATGAAAAACTGTTTTTT
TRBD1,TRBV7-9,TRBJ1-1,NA,CASSDGQGGTEAFF,TGTGCCAGCAGCGACGGACAGGGAGGGACTGAAGCTTTCTTT
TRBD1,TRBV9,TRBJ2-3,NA,CASSVNRGADTQYF,TGTGCCAGCAGCGTTAACAGGGGCGCAGATACGCAGTATTTT
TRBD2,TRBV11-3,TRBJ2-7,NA,CASSLGGLAGGEQYF,TGTGCCAGCAGCTTAGGGGGACTCGCGGGGGGCGAGCAGTACTTC
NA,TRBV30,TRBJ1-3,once,CAWSRTGNTIYF,TGTGCCTGGAGTCGTACTGGAAACACCATATATTTT
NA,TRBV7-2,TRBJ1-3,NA,CASSLRVHLSGNTIYF,TGTGCCAGCAGCTTACGGGTGCATCTCTCTGGAAACACCATATATTTT
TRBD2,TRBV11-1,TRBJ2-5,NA,CASSSGLEETQYF,TGTGCCAGCAGTTCGGGACTAGAAGAGACCCAGTACTTC
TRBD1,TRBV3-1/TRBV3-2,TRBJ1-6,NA,CASSLPGTGVVSPLHF,TGTGCCAGCAGCCTACCCGGGACAGGGGTTGTTTCACCCCTCCACTTT
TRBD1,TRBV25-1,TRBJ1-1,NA,CASSVSDRVVTEAFF,TGTGCCAGCAGTGTTTCTGACAGGGTCGTTACTGAAGCTTTCTTT
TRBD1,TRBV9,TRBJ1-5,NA,CASSVGQGGQPQHF,TGTGCCAGCAGCGTAGGGCAGGGGGGACAGCCCCAGCATTTT
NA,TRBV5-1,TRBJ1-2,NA,CASSLISPREDGYTF,TGCGCCAGCAGCTTGATAAGCCCCAGGGAGGATGGCTACACCTTC
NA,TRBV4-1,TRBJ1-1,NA,CASSQDVWATEAFF,TGCGCCAGCAGCCAAGATGTCTGGGCGACTGAAGCTTTCTTT
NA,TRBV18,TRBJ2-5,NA,CASSPSKGQETQYF,TGTGCCAGCTCACCATCAAAGGGGCAAGAGACCCAGTACTTC
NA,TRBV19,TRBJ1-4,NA,CASSGEQGNEKLFF,TGTGCCAGTAGTGGGGAACAGGGTAATGAAAAACTGTTTTTT
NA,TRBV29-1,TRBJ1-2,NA,CSVGSLLGYTF,TGCAGCGTTGGTTCACTGTTGGGCTACACCTTC
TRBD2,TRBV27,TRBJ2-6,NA,CASTAGGGLSGANVLTF,TGTGCCAGCACCGCGGGAGGGGGGCTCTCTGGGGCCAACGTCCTGACTTTC
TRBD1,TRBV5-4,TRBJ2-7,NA,CASSFGQGQKYEQYF,TGTGCCAGCAGCTTTGGACAGGGGCAGAAGTACGAGCAGTACTTC
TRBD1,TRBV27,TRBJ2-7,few,CASSTRQGHSYEQYF,TGTGCCAGCAGTACCCGACAGGGGCACTCCTACGAGCAGTACTTC
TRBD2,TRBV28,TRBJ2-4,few,CASSRLAGGKIAKNIQYF,TGTGCCAGCAGTCGACTAGCGGGGGGGAAGATCGCCAAAAACATTCAGTACTTC
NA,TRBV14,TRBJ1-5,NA,CASSQETWPGNQPQHF,TGTGCCAGCAGCCAAGAGACGTGGCCAGGAAATCAGCCCCAGCATTTT
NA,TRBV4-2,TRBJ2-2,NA,CASSQGWTPDTGELFF,TGTGCCAGCAGCCAAGGATGGACACCCGACACCGGGGAGCTGTTTTTT
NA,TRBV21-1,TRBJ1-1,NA,CASSLGTLSGLNTEAFF,TGTGCCAGCTCCCTCGGGACATTGAGTGGGTTGAACACTGAAGCTTTCTTT
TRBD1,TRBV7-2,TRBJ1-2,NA,CASSVDRDHGYTF,TGTGCCAGCAGCGTTGACAGGGACCATGGCTACACCTTC
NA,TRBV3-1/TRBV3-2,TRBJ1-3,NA,CASSQGGQTGNTIYF,TGTGCCAGCAGCCAAGGCGGACAGACTGGAAACACCATATATTTT
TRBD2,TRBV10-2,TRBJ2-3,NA,CASSSRGTSGGTDTQYF,TGCGCCAGCAGCTCGAGGGGGACTAGCGGGGGGACAGATACGCAGTATTTT
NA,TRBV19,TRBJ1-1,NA,CASLDKNPWNTEAFF,TGTGCCAGCCTTGACAAGAACCCTTGGAACACTGAAGCTTTCTTT
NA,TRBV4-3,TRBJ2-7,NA,CASSQDFQGMVQYF,TGCGCCAGCAGCCAAGACTTCCAGGGGATGGTGCAGTACTTC
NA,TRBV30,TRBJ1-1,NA,CAWIRQVNTEAFF,TGTGCCTGGATACGGCAGGTCAATACTGAAGCTTTCTTT
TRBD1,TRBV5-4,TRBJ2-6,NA,CASSGKGQGAPGANVLTF,TGTGCCAGCAGCGGAAAAGGACAGGGGGCACCTGGGGCCAACGTCCTGACTTTC
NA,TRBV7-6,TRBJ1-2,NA,CASSDSSGARDYGYTF,TGTGCCAGCAGCGATTCCTCAGGGGCGAGGGACTATGGCTACACCTTC
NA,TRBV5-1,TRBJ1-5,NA,CASSFEPGENQPQHF,TGCGCCAGCAGCTTCGAGCCGGGGGAAAATCAGCCCCAGCATTTT
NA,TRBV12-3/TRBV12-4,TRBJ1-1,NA,CASSKSGQNEAFF,TGTGCCAGCAGTAAGAGTGGGCAAAATGAAGCTTTCTTT
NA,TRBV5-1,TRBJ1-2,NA,CASSPAGGDGYTF,TGCGCCAGCAGCCCCGCCGGGGGGGATGGCTACACCTTC
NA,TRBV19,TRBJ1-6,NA,CASSMEGGGNSPLHF,TGTGCCAGTAGTATGGAGGGCGGGGGTAATTCACCCCTCCACTTT
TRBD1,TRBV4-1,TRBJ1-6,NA,CASSQDPGQGWSPLHF,TGCGCCAGCAGCCAAGATCCGGGACAGGGGTGGTCACCCCTCCACTTT
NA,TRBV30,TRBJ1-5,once,CAWSQGHQPQHF,TGTGCCTGGAGTCAGGGGCATCAGCCCCAGCATTTT
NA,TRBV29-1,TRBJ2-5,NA,CSVVTNQETQYF,TGCAGCGTTGTGACAAATCAAGAGACCCAGTACTTC